The clone carrying this T cell receptor (beta chain) was detected ten times or more. This sample stems from a study of patients and donors after allogeneic stem cell transplantation. MiXCR was run by TCRdb on the RT-PCR reads, yielding one entry per CDR3 protein. The sample lists fewer than 30,000 distinct CDR3 sequences; about 8% were seen once. J gave up 6 bases and V 8 bases, and 7 bases lay outside the gene matches. CDR3 size: 15 residues. The origin of this receptor is a human donor who was either an allogeneic HSCT recipient or a stem cell or donor lymphocyte infusion donor (not recorded which). It is not recorded whose cells these are; they may come from a transplant donor. The gene calls are TRBV12-3 or TRBV12-4 and TRBJ2-2, with 12 bases aligning to TRBD1. Sequences were obtained from blood, either unsorted or a sorted T cell fraction (not recorded which). CDR3 sequence (DNA): TGTGCCAGCCGAGGGGACAGGGGGCCCCCCGGGGAGCTGTTTTTT. This encodes CASRGDRGPPGELFF.